The T cell receptor beta chain under discussion was sequenced for a study of T cell responses to AZD1222 COVID-19 vaccine. For this clone: Its specificity is unknown.

Broader study findings: Nearly half of spike-specific TCRs reportedly target variant regions that are unmutated in the B.1.351 and B.1.1.7 variants.

With V trimmed by 4 bases and J by 3 bases, 3 bases remained unmatched. The CDR3 has 13 residues. The table came from immunoSEQ multiplex PCR; TCRdb's copy has only in-frame clones and leaves some out. The sample includes 28,000 or so clones, about nine tenths of them seen just once. Here the sequenced sample was peripheral blood, taken 28 days after the second AZD1222 dose. This receptor was identified in an adult who received the AZD1222 COVID-19 vaccine. The V gene is TRBV12-3 or TRBV12-4, the J gene TRBJ2-7; 7 nucleotides agree with TRBD1. CDR3: CASSWDSRYEQYF. In nucleotides, the CDR3 is TGTGCCAGCAGTTGGGACAGCCGCTACGAGCAGTACTTC.